Listed below are T cell receptor beta chains from one sample, sequenced in a study of T cells in Graves' hyperthyroidism and ophthalmopathy. TCRdb recomputed calls from the multiplex PCR reads with MiXCR, one row per CDR3 protein. The sample lists fewer than 800,000 distinct CDR3 sequences; 16% were seen once. Sequenced sample: blood. These receptors were obtained from a man in his late teens or twenties with Graves' hyperthyroidism. CDR3s include the opening cysteine and the closing phenylalanine or tryptophan. The D gene is left open where the match is weak. Where a row states a size, it is once, few, many or the class of an expanded clone; other rows omit it.

size	V	J	D	DNA	CDR3
.	TRBV29-1	TRBJ2-7	.	TGCAGCGTCATAGCGTGGTTAGACCCTTCCTACGAGCAGTACTTC	CSVIAWLDPSYEQYF
.	TRBV19	TRBJ1-5	.	TGTGCCAGCACAACGGGAAGGATAGGCAATCAGCCCCAGCATTTT	CASTTGRIGNQPQHF
few	TRBV3-1	TRBJ2-7	.	TGTGCCAGCAGCTCACTAGACACCTCAGTTGGCGAGCAGTACTTC	CASSSLDTSVGEQYF
.	TRBV4-2	TRBJ1-4	.	TGTGCCAGCAGCCAAGATGAGAGGGCTGCTGAAAAACTGTTTTTT	CASSQDERAAEKLFF
few	TRBV12-5	TRBJ2-7	TRBD2	TGTGCTAGTGCCCTGGTAGCGGGTTCCTACGAGCAGTACTTC	CASALVAGSYEQYF
many	TRBV12-3/TRBV12-4	TRBJ2-5	.	TGTGCCAGCAGTGTATTGGGGGAGACCCAGTACTTC	CASSVLGETQYF
few	TRBV4-2	TRBJ2-2	TRBD2	TGTGCCAGCAGCCGAATTAGCGGGAAGAACACCGGGGAGCTGTTTTTT	CASSRISGKNTGELFF
.	TRBV2	TRBJ2-3	TRBD2	TGTGCCAGCAGTGATCATAGCGGGAGGGGCACAGATACGCAGTATTTT	CASSDHSGRGTDTQYF
.	TRBV20-1	TRBJ2-7	.	TGCAGTGCCCCCGGTTTGGGGGGAGGCTACGAGCAGTACTTC	CSAPGLGGGYEQYF
many	TRBV20-1	TRBJ2-3	TRBD2	TGCAGTGCTACTAGCGGGATCAGCACAGATACGCAGTATTTT	CSATSGISTDTQYF
.	TRBV20-1	TRBJ1-1	.	TGCAGTGCTAGAGCCTCCTTTCCGTATGGAACTGAAGCTTTCTTT	CSARASFPYGTEAFF
few	TRBV11-1	TRBJ2-1	.	TGTGCCAGCAGCTTAGCGGGAGAGAAATACAATGAGCAGTTCTTC	CASSLAGEKYNEQFF
few	TRBV7-9	TRBJ1-5	.	TGTGCCAGCAGCCCCCACGGTCCCAATCAGCCCCAGCATTTT	CASSPHGPNQPQHF
many	TRBV6-1	TRBJ2-5	.	TGTGCCAGCGCCCTCGTAGGGCACCAAGAGACCCAGTACTTC	CASALVGHQETQYF
.	TRBV14	TRBJ2-1	.	TGTGCCAGCAGCCAAGATCTTCGGACAGAGCAGTTCTTC	CASSQDLRTEQFF
many	TRBV18	TRBJ2-7	.	TGTGCCAGCTCACCTCAGGGAGTGGACGAGCAGTACTTC	CASSPQGVDEQYF
many	TRBV5-1	TRBJ2-2	.	TGCGCCAGCAGCCTATGGTCTAGCGCGAACACCGGGGAGCTGTTTTTT	CASSLWSSANTGELFF
many	TRBV28	TRBJ1-4	TRBD1	TGTGCCAGCAGTAGTTTGCCAGGGGGGGAAAAACTGTTTTTT	CASSSLPGGEKLFF
many	TRBV7-7	TRBJ2-1	TRBD1	TGTGCCAGCAGCTCATCCCGGGACAGGGATAACAATGAGCAGTTCTTC	CASSSSRDRDNNEQFF
few	TRBV7-8	TRBJ1-2	.	TGTGCCAGCAGCCGAGCCGGCACAGCTACTTACACCTTC	CASSRAGTATYTF
few	TRBV5-1	TRBJ2-1	TRBD2	TGCGCCAGCAGCTCGGGACTAGCGGGAGTTGGGGGTGAGCAGTTCTTC	CASSSGLAGVGGEQFF
few	TRBV20-1	TRBJ1-4	.	TGCAGTGCCTCCGGTATGCGGGACGAAAAACTGTTTTTT	CSASGMRDEKLFF
few	TRBV7-3	TRBJ2-4	TRBD1	TGTGCCAGCAGCCCTGGACAGGGAAGACCCAAAAACATTCAGTACTTC	CASSPGQGRPKNIQYF
many	TRBV28	TRBJ2-7	.	TGTGCCAGCAGTTTACGGACAGTCTACGAGCAGTACTTC	CASSLRTVYEQYF
few	TRBV28	TRBJ2-7	.	TGTGCCAGCAGTTCGTCCTCTGGCGGGAATCCCTACGAGCAGTACTTC	CASSSSSGGNPYEQYF
.	TRBV4-1	TRBJ2-3	TRBD2	TGCGCCAGCAGCCGCCGGGAGGGGCGCACAGATACGCAGTATTTT	CASSRREGRTDTQYF
few	TRBV2	TRBJ1-2	.	TGTGCCAGCAAACGGACACTACTTAGCGGTGGCTACACCTTC	CASKRTLLSGGYTF
.	TRBV18	TRBJ2-3	.	TGTGCCAGCTCACCTTCGACAGGAATCGGCACAGATACGCAGTATTTT	CASSPSTGIGTDTQYF
few	TRBV19	TRBJ1-2	.	TGTGCCAGTAGTAGCGGTCGGTGTGGCTACACCTTC	CASSSGRCGYTF
many	TRBV30	TRBJ2-1	TRBD2	TGTGCCTGGAGGTATAGCGGGAGTCCCTACAATGAGCAGTTCTTC	CAWRYSGSPYNEQFF
.	TRBV27	TRBJ2-1	.	TGTGCCAGCAGTTCGTCCGGACAAATCAGAGGGCAGTTCTTC	CASSSSGQIRGQFF
many	TRBV2	TRBJ1-3	.	TGTGCCAGCAGTGATTATCCTGGAAACACCATATATTTT	CASSDYPGNTIYF
.	TRBV20-1	TRBJ1-4	TRBD1	TGCAGTGCTAGAGATCCTGGACAGGTGGAAAAACTGTTTTTT	CSARDPGQVEKLFF
many	TRBV2	TRBJ2-1	.	TGTGCCAGCAGAGCTACAGGGTATGAGCAGTTCTTC	CASRATGYEQFF
many	TRBV13	TRBJ2-7	TRBD2	TGTGCCAGCAGCGCGGGACTAGTCTACGAGCAGTACTTC	CASSAGLVYEQYF
.	TRBV7-9	TRBJ2-7	.	TGTGCCAGCAGCTTAGCGGTCAGGTTTGACGAGCAGTACTTC	CASSLAVRFDEQYF
.	TRBV2	TRBJ2-2	.	TGTGCCAGCCGGGACAACACCGGGGAGCTGTTTTTT	CASRDNTGELFF
many	TRBV11-2	TRBJ2-5	.	TGTGCCAGCAGCTTCGGGGCGAAAAGCCAAGAGACCCAGTACTTC	CASSFGAKSQETQYF
many	TRBV2	TRBJ1-3	TRBD1	TGTGCCAGTGATCGACGGGACAGGGCGTCTGGAAACACCATATATTTT	CASDRRDRASGNTIYF
.	TRBV10-1	TRBJ1-5	TRBD1	TGCGCCAGCATGAGTGAAGGGGGCGATTTTCAGCCCCAGCATTTT	CASMSEGGDFQPQHF
many	TRBV7-2	TRBJ1-1	.	TGTGCCAGCAGCTTAAACCACATGAACACTGAAGCTTTCTTT	CASSLNHMNTEAFF
few	TRBV18	TRBJ2-1	.	TGTGCCAGCTCACCTTCGCGTACCTACAATGAGCAGTTCTTC	CASSPSRTYNEQFF
.	TRBV6-1	TRBJ2-1	TRBD2	TGTGCCGGCAAGGAAGCGGGAGAATCTGAGCAGTTCTTC	CAGKEAGESEQFF
many	TRBV7-9	TRBJ2-1	TRBD2	TGTGCCAGCACTAGCGGGAGGGCCGTCAATGAGCAGTTCTTC	CASTSGRAVNEQFF
many	TRBV20-1	TRBJ1-5	.	TGCAGTGCTAGAGAGCAGGGACCTGTTTCAAGGCCCCAGCATTTT	CSAREQGPVSRPQHF
few	TRBV3-1	TRBJ1-1	.	TGTGCCAGCAGCCAAGCGTCGAGGGGGTTCCAAGGCACTGAAGCTTTCTTT	CASSQASRGFQGTEAFF
few	TRBV5-1	TRBJ2-7	TRBD2	TGCGCCAGCAGCTGGGGACTAGCGGGAGAGTGGGGGGCCTACGAGCAGTACTTC	CASSWGLAGEWGAYEQYF
few	TRBV6-4	TRBJ1-4	.	TGTGCCAGCAGGCCTACAGGGAGAGATGAAAAACTGTTTTTT	CASRPTGRDEKLFF
many	TRBV28	TRBJ1-6	.	TGTGCCAGCAGTTTTTCACCCCTCCACTTT	CASSFSPLHF
.	TRBV6-1	TRBJ1-6	TRBD1	TGTGCCAGCAAACCAGGGGGCCCGCCCCTCCACTTT	CASKPGGPPLHF
.	TRBV28	TRBJ1-5	.	TGTGCCAGCAGTTTTCACACGATCAATCAGCCCCAGCATTTT	CASSFHTINQPQHF
many	TRBV10-3	TRBJ2-3	.	TGTGCCATCAGTGAGTCCTCAGATACGCAGTATTTT	CAISESSDTQYF
many	TRBV30	TRBJ2-7	TRBD1	TGTGCCTGGTACCCGCAGGGGGTTAGCTCCTACGAGCAGTACTTC	CAWYPQGVSSYEQYF
few	TRBV6-1	TRBJ1-4	TRBD1	TGTGCCAGCAGCCGACAGGGAGCAACTAATGAAAAACTGTTTTTT	CASSRQGATNEKLFF
.	TRBV7-3	TRBJ2-5	TRBD1	TGTGCCAGCAGCCCCCAGGGGGCTCAGTACCAAGAGACCCAGTACTTC	CASSPQGAQYQETQYF